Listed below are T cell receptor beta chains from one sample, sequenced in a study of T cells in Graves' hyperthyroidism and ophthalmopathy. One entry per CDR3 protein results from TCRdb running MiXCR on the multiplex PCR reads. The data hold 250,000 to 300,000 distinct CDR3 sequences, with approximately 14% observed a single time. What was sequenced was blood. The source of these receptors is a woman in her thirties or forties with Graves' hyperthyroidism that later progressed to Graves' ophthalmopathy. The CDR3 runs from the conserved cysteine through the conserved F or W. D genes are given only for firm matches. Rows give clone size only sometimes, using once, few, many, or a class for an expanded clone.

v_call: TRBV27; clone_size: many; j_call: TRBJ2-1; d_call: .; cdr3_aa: CASSLSVGSSYNEQFF; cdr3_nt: TGTGCCAGCAGTTTATCGGTGGGGAGCTCCTACAATGAGCAGTTCTTC
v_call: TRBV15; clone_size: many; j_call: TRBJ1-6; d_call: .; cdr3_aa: CATSRDNSPLHF; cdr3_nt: TGTGCCACCAGCAGAGATAATTCACCCCTCCACTTT
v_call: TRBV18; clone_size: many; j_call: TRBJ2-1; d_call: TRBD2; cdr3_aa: CASSLNFRGSYNEQFF; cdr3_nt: TGTGCCAGCTCACTCAATTTTCGCGGGAGTTACAATGAGCAGTTCTTC
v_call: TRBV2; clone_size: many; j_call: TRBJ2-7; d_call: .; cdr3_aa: CASRQYVGEHYEQYF; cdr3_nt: TGTGCCAGCAGACAGTATGTGGGAGAGCATTACGAGCAGTACTTC
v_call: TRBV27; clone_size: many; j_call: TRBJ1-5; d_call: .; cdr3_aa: CASATTTGQQPQHF; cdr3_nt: TGTGCCAGCGCGACCACGACCGGACAGCAGCCCCAGCATTTT
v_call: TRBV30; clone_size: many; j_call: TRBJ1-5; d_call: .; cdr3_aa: CAWSRVDQPQHF; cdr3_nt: TGTGCCTGGAGTCGGGTTGATCAGCCCCAGCATTTT
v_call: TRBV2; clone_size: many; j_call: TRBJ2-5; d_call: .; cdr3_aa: CASSDAVAGETQYF; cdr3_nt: TGTGCCAGCAGTGATGCGGTCGCCGGGGAGACCCAGTACTTC
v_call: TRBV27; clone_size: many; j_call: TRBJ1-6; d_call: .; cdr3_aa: CASSLMRIASQPLHF; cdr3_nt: TGTGCCAGCAGTTTAATGAGGATAGCGAGCCAACCCCTCCACTTT
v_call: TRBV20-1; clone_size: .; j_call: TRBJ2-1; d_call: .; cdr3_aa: CSARDGYIRYPRSEQFF; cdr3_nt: TGCAGTGCTAGAGATGGTTACATCCGCTACCCCCGGAGTGAGCAGTTCTTC
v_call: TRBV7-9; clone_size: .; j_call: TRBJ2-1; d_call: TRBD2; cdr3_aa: CASSGTSGRHSYNEQFF; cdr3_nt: TGTGCCAGCAGCGGGACTAGCGGGAGACACTCCTACAATGAGCAGTTCTTC
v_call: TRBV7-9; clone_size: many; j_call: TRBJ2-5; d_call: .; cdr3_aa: CASSSGHGETQYF; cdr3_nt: TGTGCCAGCAGTTCAGGACACGGAGAGACCCAGTACTTC
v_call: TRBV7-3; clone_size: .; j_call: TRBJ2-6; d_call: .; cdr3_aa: CASSLTSDYSGANVLTF; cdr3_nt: TGTGCCAGCAGCTTAACGTCGGACTACTCTGGGGCCAACGTCCTGACTTTC
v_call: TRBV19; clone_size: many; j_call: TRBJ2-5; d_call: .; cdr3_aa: CASSKSVGTQYF; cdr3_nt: TGTGCCAGTAGTAAGAGCGTGGGGACCCAGTACTTC
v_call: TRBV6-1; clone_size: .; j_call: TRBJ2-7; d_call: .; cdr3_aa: CASSPLGTYYEQYF; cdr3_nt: TGTGCCAGCAGCCCCCTTGGGACATACTACGAGCAGTACTTC
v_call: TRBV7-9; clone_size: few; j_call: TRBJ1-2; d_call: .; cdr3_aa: CASSATRLEVSATF; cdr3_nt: TGTGCCAGCAGCGCAACCAGGCTCGAAGTATCGGCAACCTTC
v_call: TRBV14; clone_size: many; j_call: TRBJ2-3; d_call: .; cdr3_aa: CASSQSQARTDTQYF; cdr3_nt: TGTGCCAGCAGCCAGTCCCAAGCCCGCACAGATACGCAGTATTTT
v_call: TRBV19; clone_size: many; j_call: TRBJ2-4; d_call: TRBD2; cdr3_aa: CASKGLAEGKAKNIQYF; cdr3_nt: TGTGCCAGTAAGGGACTAGCGGAGGGGAAAGCCAAAAACATTCAGTACTTC
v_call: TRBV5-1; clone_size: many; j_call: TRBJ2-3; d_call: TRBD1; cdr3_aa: CASSHTGVSTDTQYF; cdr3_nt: TGCGCCAGCAGCCACACAGGGGTTTCAACAGATACGCAGTATTTT
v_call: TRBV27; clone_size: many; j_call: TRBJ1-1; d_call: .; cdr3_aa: CASSLGGAGTEAFF; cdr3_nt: TGTGCCAGCAGTCTTGGGGGCGCCGGCACTGAAGCTTTCTTT
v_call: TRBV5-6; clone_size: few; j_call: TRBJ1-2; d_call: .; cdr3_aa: CASSLSHAANYGYTF; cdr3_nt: TGTGCCAGCAGCTTGTCCCACGCCGCTAACTATGGCTACACCTTC
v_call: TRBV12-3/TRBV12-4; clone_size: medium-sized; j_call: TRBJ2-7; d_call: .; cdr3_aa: CASSDSGTTYYEQYF; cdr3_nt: TGTGCCAGCAGTGATTCCGGGACAACCTACTACGAGCAGTACTTC
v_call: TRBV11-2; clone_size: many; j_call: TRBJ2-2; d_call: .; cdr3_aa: CASSSNTNTGELFF; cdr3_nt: TGTGCCAGCAGCTCCAACACGAACACCGGGGAGCTGTTTTTT
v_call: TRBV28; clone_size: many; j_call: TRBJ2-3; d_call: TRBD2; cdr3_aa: CASSPTGLAGGRDTDTQYF; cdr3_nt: TGTGCCAGCAGCCCTACGGGACTAGCGGGAGGAAGGGACACAGATACGCAGTATTTT
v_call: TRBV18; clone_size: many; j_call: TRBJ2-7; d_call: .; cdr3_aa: CASSPGQGFSYEQYF; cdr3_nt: TGTGCCAGCTCACCGGGGCAGGGGTTCTCCTACGAGCAGTACTTC
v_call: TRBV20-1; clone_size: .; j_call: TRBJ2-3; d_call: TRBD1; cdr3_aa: CSAGKLPTGTSTDTQYF; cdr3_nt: TGCAGTGCTGGCAAATTACCGACAGGGACGTCGACAGATACGCAGTATTTT
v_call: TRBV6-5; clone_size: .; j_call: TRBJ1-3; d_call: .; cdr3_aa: CASSWGSSDSGNTIYF; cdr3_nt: TGTGCCAGCAGTTGGGGCAGTTCGGACTCTGGAAACACCATATATTTT
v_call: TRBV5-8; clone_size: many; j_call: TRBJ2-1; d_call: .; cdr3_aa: CASSLVRGGTSYNEQFF; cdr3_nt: TGTGCCAGCAGCTTGGTACGGGGTGGGACCTCCTACAATGAGCAGTTCTTC
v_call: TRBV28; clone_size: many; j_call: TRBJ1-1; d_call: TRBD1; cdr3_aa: CASSSYRDRVLMNTEAFF; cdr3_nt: TGTGCCAGCAGTTCATACCGGGACAGGGTCCTCATGAACACTGAAGCTTTCTTT
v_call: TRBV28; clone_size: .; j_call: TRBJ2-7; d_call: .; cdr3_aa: CASSSPARQILAYEQYF; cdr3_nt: TGTGCCAGCAGTTCCCCCGCCCGACAGATCTTGGCCTACGAGCAGTACTTC
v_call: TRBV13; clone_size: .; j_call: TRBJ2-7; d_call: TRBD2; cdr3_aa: CASSPAGTSSYEQYF; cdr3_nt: TGTGCCAGCAGCCCCGCCGGGACTAGCTCCTACGAGCAGTACTTC
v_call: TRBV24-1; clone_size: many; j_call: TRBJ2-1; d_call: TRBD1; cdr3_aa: CATSVGQGAYNEQFF; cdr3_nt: TGTGCCACCAGTGTCGGCCAGGGGGCCTACAATGAGCAGTTCTTC
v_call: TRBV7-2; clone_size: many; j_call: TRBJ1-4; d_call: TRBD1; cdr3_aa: CASSLGDRVQGEKLFF; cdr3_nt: TGTGCCAGCAGCTTAGGGGACAGGGTGCAAGGCGAAAAACTGTTTTTT
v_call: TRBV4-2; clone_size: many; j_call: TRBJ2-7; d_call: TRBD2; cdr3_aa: CASSQEGGSGSAGEQYF; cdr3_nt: TGTGCCAGCAGCCAAGAGGGAGGTAGCGGGAGTGCTGGCGAGCAGTACTTC
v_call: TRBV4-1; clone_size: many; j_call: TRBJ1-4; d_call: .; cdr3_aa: CASSQDRSGFATNEKLFF; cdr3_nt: TGCGCCAGCAGCCAAGATCGATCGGGGTTTGCAACTAATGAAAAACTGTTTTTT
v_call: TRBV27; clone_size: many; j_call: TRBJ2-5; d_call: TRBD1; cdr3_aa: CASSSRGHETQYF; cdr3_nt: TGTGCCAGCAGTTCCAGGGGGCACGAGACCCAGTACTTC
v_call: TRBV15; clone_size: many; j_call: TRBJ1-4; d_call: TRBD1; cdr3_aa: CATSGYFGTGLPRHTTNEKLFF; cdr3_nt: TGTGCCACCAGCGGCTACTTCGGGACAGGGTTGCCTCGCCACACAACTAATGAAAAACTGTTTTTT
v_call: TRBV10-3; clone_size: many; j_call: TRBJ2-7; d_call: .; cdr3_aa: CAISEWSTTYEQYF; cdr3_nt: TGTGCCATCAGTGAGTGGTCAACCACCTACGAGCAGTACTTC
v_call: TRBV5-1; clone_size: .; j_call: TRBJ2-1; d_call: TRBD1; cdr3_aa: CASSLTGTGRLGPYNEQFF; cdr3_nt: TGCGCCAGCAGCTTGACGGGGACAGGGCGGCTAGGACCCTACAATGAGCAGTTCTTC
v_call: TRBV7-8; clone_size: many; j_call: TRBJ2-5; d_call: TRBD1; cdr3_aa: CASSFDRGLQETQYF; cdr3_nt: TGTGCCAGCAGCTTCGACAGGGGATTACAAGAGACCCAGTACTTC
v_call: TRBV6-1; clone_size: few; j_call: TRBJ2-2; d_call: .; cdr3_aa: CASSPENTGELFF; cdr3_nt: TGTGCCAGCAGTCCAGAGAACACCGGGGAGCTGTTTTTT
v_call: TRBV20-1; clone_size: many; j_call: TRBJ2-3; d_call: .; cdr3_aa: CSAGASTDTQYF; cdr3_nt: TGCAGTGCAGGGGCGTCCACAGATACGCAGTATTTT
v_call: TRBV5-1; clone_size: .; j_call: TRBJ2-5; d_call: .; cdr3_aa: CASSRKGGEETQYF; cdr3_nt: TGCGCCAGCAGCCGAAAGGGGGGTGAAGAGACCCAGTACTTC
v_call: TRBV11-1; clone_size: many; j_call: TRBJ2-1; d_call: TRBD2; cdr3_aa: CASSLAPGLAGGEQFF; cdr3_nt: TGTGCCAGCAGCTTAGCGCCGGGACTAGCGGGAGGTGAGCAGTTCTTC
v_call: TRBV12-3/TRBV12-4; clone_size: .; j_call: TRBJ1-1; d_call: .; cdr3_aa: CASSPTAGWEAFF; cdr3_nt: TGTGCCAGCAGTCCGACAGCGGGGTGGGAAGCTTTCTTT
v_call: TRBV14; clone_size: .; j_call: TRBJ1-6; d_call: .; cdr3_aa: CASSPRKISYNSPLHF; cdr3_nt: TGTGCCAGCAGCCCCAGGAAAATCTCCTATAATTCACCCCTCCACTTT
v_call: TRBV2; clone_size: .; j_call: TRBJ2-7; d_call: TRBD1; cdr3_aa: CASTLMGQGHYEQYF; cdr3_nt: TGTGCCAGCACCCTCATGGGACAGGGGCACTACGAGCAGTACTTC
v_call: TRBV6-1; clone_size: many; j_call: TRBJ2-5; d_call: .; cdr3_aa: CASSYQRPTKETQYF; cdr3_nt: TGTGCCAGCAGTTACCAGCGTCCCACCAAGGAGACCCAGTACTTC
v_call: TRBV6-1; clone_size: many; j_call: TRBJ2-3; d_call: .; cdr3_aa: CASSEQRGSTDTQYF; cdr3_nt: TGTGCCAGCAGTGAACAACGGGGGAGCACAGATACGCAGTATTTT
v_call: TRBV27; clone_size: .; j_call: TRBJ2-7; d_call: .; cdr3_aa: CASSPLRDDSYEQYF; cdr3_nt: TGTGCCAGCAGTCCCCTCCGGGACGATTCCTACGAGCAGTACTTC
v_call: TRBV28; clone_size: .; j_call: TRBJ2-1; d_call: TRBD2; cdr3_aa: CASSQAASGRSRYNEQFF; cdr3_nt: TGTGCCAGCAGCCAAGCCGCTAGCGGGAGAAGTCGGTACAATGAGCAGTTCTTC
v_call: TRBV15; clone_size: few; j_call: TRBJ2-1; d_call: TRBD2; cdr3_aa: CATELAGGYSYNEQFF; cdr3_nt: TGTGCCACCGAACTAGCGGGAGGGTACTCCTACAATGAGCAGTTCTTC
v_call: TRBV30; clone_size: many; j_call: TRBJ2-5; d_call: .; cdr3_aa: CAWSVRGWERDERGETQYF; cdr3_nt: TGTGCCTGGAGTGTGAGAGGGTGGGAACGGGACGAGAGGGGAGAGACCCAGTACTTC
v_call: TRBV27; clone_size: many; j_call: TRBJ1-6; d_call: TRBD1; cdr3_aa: CASSYTGVNSPLHF; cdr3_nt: TGTGCCAGCAGTTATACAGGGGTAAATTCACCCCTCCACTTT
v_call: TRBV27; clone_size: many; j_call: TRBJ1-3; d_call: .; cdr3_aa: CASSLSWGTGNTIYF; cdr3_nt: TGTGCCAGCAGTTTATCTTGGGGGACCGGAAACACCATATATTTT
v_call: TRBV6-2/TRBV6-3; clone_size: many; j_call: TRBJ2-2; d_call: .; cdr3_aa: CASSSTQAGELFF; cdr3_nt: TGTGCCAGCAGCTCAACCCAAGCCGGGGAGCTGTTTTTT
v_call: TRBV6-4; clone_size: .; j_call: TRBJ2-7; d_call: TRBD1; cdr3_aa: CASSDQGQSRTYEQYF; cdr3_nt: TGTGCCAGCAGTGATCAGGGACAGTCCCGTACCTACGAGCAGTACTTC
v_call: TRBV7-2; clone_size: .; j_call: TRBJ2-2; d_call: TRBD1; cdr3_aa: CASSLEQGFNTGELFF; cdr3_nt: TGTGCCAGCAGCTTAGAACAGGGGTTCAACACCGGGGAGCTGTTTTTT
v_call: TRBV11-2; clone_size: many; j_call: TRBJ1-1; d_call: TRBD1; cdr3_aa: CASSHSDRGYDTEAFF; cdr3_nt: TGTGCCAGCAGCCATTCGGACAGGGGATATGACACTGAAGCTTTCTTT